The clone carrying this TCR beta chain was seen once. The data were taken from a study of control samples from healthy donors and cancer patients. Method: immunoSEQ multiplex PCR; TCRdb's copy keeps in-frame clones and lacks some. Altogether roughly 70,000 clones are present, approximately 80% being singletons, with the ten largest covering 25% to 35%. Sequenced sample: blood. The sequence came from a man in his fifties in good health.

The CDR3 sequence: CASSRGPTEAFF. In nucleotides, the CDR3 is TGTGCCAGCAGCAGGGGGCCAACTGAAGCTTTCTTT. This sequence joins TRBV6-6 and TRBJ1-1, with 8 bases matching TRBD1. J gave up 5 bases and V 6 bases, and 2 bases lay outside the gene matches. The length of the CDR3 is 12 residues. Germline V gene data show CDR1 as MNHNY and CDR2 as SVGAGI (reference sequence).